This T cell receptor (beta chain) was captured in a study of cytomegalovirus exposure and HLA in healthy donors. Donors sampled were nominally healthy, though unrecorded immune exposures were likely. Trimming pared 1 base from V and 0 bases from J, leaving 8 bases between. This CDR3 has 16 amino acids. Germline V gene data show CDR1 as SGDLS and CDR2 as YYNGEE. A note on this clone: Its matching antigen is unknown.

This PCR relied on a set of 60 Vbeta primers and 13 Jbeta primers. Sequenced by immunoSEQ multiplex PCR; TCRdb stores in-frame clones only, minus some. This sample has roughly 170,000 clones, with 84% found just once. Study-wide points: Presence/absence analyses took donor sequencing depth as roughly uniform. Researchers reportedly found TCR beta sequences accurately predicted most subjects' HLA-A and HLA-B alleles.

Sequenced sample: PBMCs. The sequence was obtained from a girl aged 5 to 17 in good health and CMV-seropositive. This chain joins TRBV9 and TRBJ2-6; D is uncertain. CDR3 sequence: CASSVSSYSGANVLTF. In DNA form, the CDR3 reads TGTGCCAGCAGCGTAAGCTCCTACTCTGGGGCCAACGTCCTGACTTTC.